A few counts support the clone carrying this TCR beta chain. Germline lookup yields CDR1 SGDLS and CDR2 YYNGEE. Trimming left V 3 bases short and J 7 bases short, with 11 bases between. The CDR3 runs 14 residues. The entry originates in a study of shared clonotypes between healthy human individuals. Authors' methods: ImmunoSEQ supplied junction-only sequences lacking quality scores, so filtering was different. Repertoires were generated with immunoSEQ multiplex PCR, while TCRdb's copy carries only in-frame clones and drops some. V and J calls and clone size follow that table, whereas D and trimming were derived from the DNA. Here the sample spans approximately 320,000 clones, about nine tenths being singletons.

This TCR came from a young man in good health. J is TRBJ1-6 and V is TRBV9; unclear D gene. Sequenced material: memory CD8+ T cells sorted from blood. The subset was: CD45RO+ cells pooled with CCR7-negative TemRA cells. The CDR3 here is CASSESGGNSPLHF. The CDR3 coding sequence is TGTGCCAGCAGCGAGTCAGGAGGCAATTCACCCCTCCACTTT.